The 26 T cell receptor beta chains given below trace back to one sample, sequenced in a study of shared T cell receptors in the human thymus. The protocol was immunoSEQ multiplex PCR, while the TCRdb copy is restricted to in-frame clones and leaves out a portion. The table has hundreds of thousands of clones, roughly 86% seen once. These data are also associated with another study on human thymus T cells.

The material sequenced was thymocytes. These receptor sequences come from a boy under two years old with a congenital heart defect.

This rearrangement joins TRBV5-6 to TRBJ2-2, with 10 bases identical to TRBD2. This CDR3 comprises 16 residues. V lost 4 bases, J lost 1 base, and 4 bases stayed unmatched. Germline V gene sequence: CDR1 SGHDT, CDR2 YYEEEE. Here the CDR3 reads CASSHPSGGNTGELFF. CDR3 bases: TGTGCCAGCAGCCACCCTAGCGGGGGGAACACCGGGGAGCTGTTTTTT.

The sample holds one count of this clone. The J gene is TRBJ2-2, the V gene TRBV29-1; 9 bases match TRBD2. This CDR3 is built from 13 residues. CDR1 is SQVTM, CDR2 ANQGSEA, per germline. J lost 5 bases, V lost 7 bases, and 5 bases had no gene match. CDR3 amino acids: CSAAGGPTGELFF. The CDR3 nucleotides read TGCAGCGCCGCGGGGGGGCCAACCGGGGAGCTGTTTTTT.

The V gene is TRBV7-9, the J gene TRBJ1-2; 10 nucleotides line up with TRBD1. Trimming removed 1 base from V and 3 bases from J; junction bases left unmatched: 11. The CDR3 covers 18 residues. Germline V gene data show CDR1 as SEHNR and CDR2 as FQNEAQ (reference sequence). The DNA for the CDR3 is TGTGCCAGCAGCTTAGGCCCGGGACAGGGGCGTCCATACTATGGCTACACCTTC. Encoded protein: CASSLGPGQGRPYYGYTF.

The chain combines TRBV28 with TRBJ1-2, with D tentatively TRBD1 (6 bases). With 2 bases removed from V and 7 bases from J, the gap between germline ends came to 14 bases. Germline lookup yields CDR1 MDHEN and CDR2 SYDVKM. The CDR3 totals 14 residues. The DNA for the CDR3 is TGTGCCAGCAGTTTAAGCAGGGGTCCCTCTGGCTACACCTTC. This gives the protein CASSLSRGPSGYTF.

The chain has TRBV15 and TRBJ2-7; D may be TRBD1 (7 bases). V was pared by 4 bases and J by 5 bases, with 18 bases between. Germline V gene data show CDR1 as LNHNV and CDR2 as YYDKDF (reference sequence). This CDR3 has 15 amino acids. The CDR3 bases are TGTGCCACCAGCACAGGGGCGGAGGGGGCGAACGAGCAGTACTTC. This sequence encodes CATSTGAEGANEQYF.

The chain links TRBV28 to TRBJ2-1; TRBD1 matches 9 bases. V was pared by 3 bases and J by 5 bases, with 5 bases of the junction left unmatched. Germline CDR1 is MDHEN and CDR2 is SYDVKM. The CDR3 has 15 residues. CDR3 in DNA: TGTGCCAGCAGTTTTCGACAGGGGGTGGACAATGAGCAGTTCTTC. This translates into CASSFRQGVDNEQFF.

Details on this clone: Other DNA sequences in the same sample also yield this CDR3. The CDR3 DNA reads as TGCGCCAGCAGCCAAGAAAGGGGGGAGACCCAGTACTTC. Translation: CASSQERGETQYF. The V gene is TRBV4-3, the J gene TRBJ2-5, with D possibly being TRBD1 (6 bases). The CDR3 extends over 13 amino acids. Trimming pared 0 bases from V and 5 bases from J, leaving 7 bases between. CDR1 is LGHNA, CDR2 YSLEER, per germline.

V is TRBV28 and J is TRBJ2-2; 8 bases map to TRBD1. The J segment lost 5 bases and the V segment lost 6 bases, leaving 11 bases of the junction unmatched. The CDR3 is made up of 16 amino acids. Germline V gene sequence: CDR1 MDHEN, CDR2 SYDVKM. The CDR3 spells CASSTPGTGETGELFF. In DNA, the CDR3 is TGTGCCAGCAGCACGCCCGGGACAGGAGAGACCGGGGAGCTGTTTTTT.

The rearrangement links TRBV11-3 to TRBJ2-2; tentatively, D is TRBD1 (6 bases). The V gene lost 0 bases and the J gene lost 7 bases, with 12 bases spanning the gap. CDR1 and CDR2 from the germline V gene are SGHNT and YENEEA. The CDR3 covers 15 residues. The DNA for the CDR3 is TGTGCCAGCAGCTTAGACAGGGGAAGTAACGGGGAGCTGTTTTTT. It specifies CASSLDRGSNGELFF.

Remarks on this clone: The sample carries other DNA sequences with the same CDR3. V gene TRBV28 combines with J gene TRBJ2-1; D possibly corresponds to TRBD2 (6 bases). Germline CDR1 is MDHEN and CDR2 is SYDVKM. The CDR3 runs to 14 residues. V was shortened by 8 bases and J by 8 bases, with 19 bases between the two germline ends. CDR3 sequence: CASLAVPQRDEQFF. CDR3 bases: TGTGCCAGCTTAGCGGTACCTCAACGGGATGAGCAGTTCTTC.

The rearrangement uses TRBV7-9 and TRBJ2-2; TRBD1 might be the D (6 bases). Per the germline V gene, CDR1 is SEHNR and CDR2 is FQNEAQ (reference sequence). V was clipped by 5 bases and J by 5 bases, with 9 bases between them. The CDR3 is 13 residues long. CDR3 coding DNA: TGTGCCAGCAGCCCCAGGGGTACCGGGGAGCTGTTTTTT. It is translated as CASSPRGTGELFF.

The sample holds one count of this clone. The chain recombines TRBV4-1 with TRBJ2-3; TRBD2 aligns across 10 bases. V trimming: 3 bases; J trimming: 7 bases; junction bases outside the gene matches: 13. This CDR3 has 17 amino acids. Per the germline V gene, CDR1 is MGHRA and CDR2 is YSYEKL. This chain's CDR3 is CASSQALAGAPPNTQYF. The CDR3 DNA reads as TGCGCCAGCAGCCAGGCTCTAGCGGGGGCCCCCCCAAATACGCAGTATTTT.

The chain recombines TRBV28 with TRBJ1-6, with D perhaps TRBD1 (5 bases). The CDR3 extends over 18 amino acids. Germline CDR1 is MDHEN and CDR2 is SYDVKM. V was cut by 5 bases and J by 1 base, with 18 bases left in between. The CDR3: CASSNRPSLPSYNSPLHF. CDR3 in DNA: TGTGCCAGCAGTAACAGGCCCTCTCTTCCATCCTATAATTCACCCCTCCACTTT. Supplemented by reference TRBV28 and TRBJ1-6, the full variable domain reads DVKVTQSSRYLVKRTGEKVFLECVQDMDHENMFWYRQDPGLGLRLIYFSYDVKMKEKGDIPEGYSVSREKKERFSLILESASTNQTSMYLCASSNRPSLPSYNSPLHFGNGTRLTVT.

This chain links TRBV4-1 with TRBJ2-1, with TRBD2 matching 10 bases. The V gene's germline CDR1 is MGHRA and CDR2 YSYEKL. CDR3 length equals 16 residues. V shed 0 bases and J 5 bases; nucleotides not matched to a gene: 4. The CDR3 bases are TGCGCCAGCAGCCAAGAGTCACTAGCGGGAAACAATGAGCAGTTCTTC. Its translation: CASSQESLAGNNEQFF.

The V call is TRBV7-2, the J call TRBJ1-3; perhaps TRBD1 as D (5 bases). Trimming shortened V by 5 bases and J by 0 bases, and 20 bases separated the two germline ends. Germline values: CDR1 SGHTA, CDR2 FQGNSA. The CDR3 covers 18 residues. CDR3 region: CASSSGAQGRSSGNTIYF. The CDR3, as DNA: TGTGCCAGCAGCAGCGGGGCGCAGGGAAGGAGCTCTGGAAACACCATATATTTT.

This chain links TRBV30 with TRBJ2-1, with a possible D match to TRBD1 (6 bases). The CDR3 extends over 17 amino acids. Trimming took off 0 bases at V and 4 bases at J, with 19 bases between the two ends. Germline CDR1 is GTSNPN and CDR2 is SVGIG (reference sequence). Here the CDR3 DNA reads TGTGCCTGGAGTGTCTCAACCGGGACATACGCATACAATGAGCAGTTCTTC. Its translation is CAWSVSTGTYAYNEQFF.

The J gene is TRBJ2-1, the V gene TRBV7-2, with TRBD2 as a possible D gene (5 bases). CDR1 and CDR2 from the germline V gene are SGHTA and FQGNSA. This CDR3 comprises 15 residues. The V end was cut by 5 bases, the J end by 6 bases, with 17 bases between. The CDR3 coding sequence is TGTGCCAGCAGCCGCCTCCTAGGACTTCTCAATGAGCAGTTCTTC. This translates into CASSRLLGLLNEQFF.

The DNA for the CDR3 is TGTGCCAGCAACTCCCGGACAGGGTCGAGCTCCTACAATGAGCAGTTCTTC. Residues: CASNSRTGSSSYNEQFF. The chain carries TRBV7-9 and TRBJ2-1, with 8 bases identical to TRBD1. V lost 7 bases, J lost 0 bases, and 11 bases stayed unmatched. The germline V gene encodes CDR1 SEHNR and CDR2 FQNEAQ (reference sequence). The CDR3 totals 17 residues.

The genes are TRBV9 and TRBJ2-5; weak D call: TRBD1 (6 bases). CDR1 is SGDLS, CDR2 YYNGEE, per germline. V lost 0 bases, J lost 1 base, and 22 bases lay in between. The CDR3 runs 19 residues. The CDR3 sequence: CASSVGGSLAGDIQETQYF. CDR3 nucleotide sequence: TGTGCCAGCAGCGTAGGTGGGAGTTTGGCAGGGGACATCCAAGAGACCCAGTACTTC. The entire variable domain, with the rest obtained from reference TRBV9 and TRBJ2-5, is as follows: DSGVTQTPKHLITATGQRVTLRCSPRSGDLSVYWYQQSLDQGLQFLIQYYNGEERAKGNILERFSAQQFPDLHSELNLSSLELGDSALYFCASSVGGSLAGDIQETQYFGPGTRLLVL.

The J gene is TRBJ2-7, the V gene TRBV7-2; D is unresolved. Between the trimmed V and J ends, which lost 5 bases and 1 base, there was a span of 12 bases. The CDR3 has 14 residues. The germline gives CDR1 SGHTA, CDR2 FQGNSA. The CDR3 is CASSPLVSSYEQYF. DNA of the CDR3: TGTGCCAGCAGCCCTCTAGTATCGTCCTACGAGCAGTACTTC.

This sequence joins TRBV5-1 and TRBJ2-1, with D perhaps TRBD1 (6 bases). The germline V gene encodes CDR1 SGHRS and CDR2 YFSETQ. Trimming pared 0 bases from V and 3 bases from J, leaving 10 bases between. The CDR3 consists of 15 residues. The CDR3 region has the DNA TGCGCCAGCAGCTTGGGACAGGTCAACTACAATGAGCAGTTCTTC. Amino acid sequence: CASSLGQVNYNEQFF.

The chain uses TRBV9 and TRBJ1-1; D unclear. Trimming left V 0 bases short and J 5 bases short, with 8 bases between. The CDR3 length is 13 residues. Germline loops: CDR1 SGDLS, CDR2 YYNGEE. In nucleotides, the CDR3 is TGTGCCAGCAGCGTAGTTGAGGAGACTGAAGCTTTCTTT. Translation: CASSVVEETEAFF.

The CDR3, as DNA: TGTGCCAGCAGTTTTCTCCGTGGGGAGGGCCCAGGGCAGTTCTTC. Translated, it gives CASSFLRGEGPGQFF. The chain combines TRBV27 with TRBJ2-1; 7 bases are shared with TRBD2. Germline V gives CDR1 MNHEY, CDR2 SMNVEV (reference sequence). With V trimmed by 3 bases and J by 12 bases, 14 bases remained unmatched. The CDR3 contains 15 residues.

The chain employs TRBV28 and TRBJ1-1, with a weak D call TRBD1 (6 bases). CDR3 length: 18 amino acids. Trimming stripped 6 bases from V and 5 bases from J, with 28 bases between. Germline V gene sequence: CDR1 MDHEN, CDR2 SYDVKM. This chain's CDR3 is CASRSSHFKRGGGTEAFF. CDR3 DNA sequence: TGTGCCAGCAGAAGCTCCCACTTCAAGAGAGGGGGAGGGACTGAAGCTTTCTTT. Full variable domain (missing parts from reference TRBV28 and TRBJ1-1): DVKVTQSSRYLVKRTGEKVFLECVQDMDHENMFWYRQDPGLGLRLIYFSYDVKMKEKGDIPEGYSVSREKKERFSLILESASTNQTSMYLCASRSSHFKRGGGTEAFFGQGTRLTVV.

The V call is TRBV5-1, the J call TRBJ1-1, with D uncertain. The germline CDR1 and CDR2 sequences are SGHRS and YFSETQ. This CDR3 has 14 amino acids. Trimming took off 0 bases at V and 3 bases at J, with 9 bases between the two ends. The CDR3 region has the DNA TGCGCCAGCAGCTTGGCGGGGTCGGACACTGAAGCTTTCTTT. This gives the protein CASSLAGSDTEAFF.

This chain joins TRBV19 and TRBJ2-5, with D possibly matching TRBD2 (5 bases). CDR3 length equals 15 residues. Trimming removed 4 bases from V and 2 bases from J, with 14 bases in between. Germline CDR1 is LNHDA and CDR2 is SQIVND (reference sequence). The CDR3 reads CASSRRYKLQETQYF. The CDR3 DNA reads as TGTGCCAGTAGTAGGAGGTATAAATTACAAGAGACCCAGTACTTC.